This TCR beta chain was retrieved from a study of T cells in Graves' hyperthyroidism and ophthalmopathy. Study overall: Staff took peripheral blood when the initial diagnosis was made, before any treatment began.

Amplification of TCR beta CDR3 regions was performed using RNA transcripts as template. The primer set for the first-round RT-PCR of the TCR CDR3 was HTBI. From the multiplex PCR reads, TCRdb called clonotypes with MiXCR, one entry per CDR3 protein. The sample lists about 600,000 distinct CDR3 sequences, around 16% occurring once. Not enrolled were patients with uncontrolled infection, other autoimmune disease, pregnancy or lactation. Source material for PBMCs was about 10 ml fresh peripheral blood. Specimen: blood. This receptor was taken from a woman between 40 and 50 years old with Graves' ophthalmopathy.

CDR3 loop: CSVMTNEKLFF. CDR3 bases: TGCAGCGTGATGACTAATGAAAAACTGTTTTTT. The rearrangement links TRBV29-1 to TRBJ1-4; no firm D call. Looked up from germline, CDR1 is SQVTM and CDR2 is ANQGSEA. This CDR3 comprises 11 residues. V shed 6 bases and J shed 2 bases, with 4 bases lying between them.